The T cell receptor (beta chain) under discussion was sequenced for a study of tumor and adjacent non-tumor tissue in lung cancer. Study-wide background: The cohort had roughly 12 adenocarcinoma, 2 squamous cell and 1 small cell patients. Aged about 31 to 76 years, patients included roughly ten men and several women with stage I to III disease.

RNA was extracted from bulk tissue without any cell sorting. Between August and November 2014, newly diagnosed, chemotherapy-naive lung cancer patients underwent thoracic surgery in China. Three rounds of nested PCR, following a modified ARM-PCR protocol, produced the TCRbeta library. TCRdb recomputed calls from the multiplex PCR reads with MiXCR, one row per CDR3 protein. The sample shows some 120,000 distinct CDR3 sequences, about 66% of them seen only once. Trimming took 5 bases from V and 7 from J, leaving 17 bases between them. The V gene's germline CDR1 is DFQATT and CDR2 SNEGSKA (reference sequence). The CDR3 is 13 amino acids. The study's findings and limits: Normal lung showed higher cumulative top 100 clone frequency than tumor.

This clonotype was picked up a small number of times. Its antigen is still unknown. Possible read error: a much larger clone is one base away. This chain connects TRBV20-1 to TRBJ1-1; D perhaps matches TRBD1 (5 bases). The clonotype originates from a man aged 25-45 years with non-small cell lung cancer. The sequenced sample consisted of lung tumor tissue. CDR3 protein: CSAPHGGRSEAFF. CDR3 coding DNA: TGCAGTGCTCCGCACGGGGGAAGGAGTGAAGCTTTCTTT.